Listed here are 25 T cell receptor beta chains from one sample, sequenced in a study of control samples from healthy donors and cancer patients. Clones were read by immunoSEQ multiplex PCR, and TCRdb kept only the in-frame ones, dropping some. The sample lists more than 95,000 clones, more than 80% occurring once. Sequenced: PBMCs. The receptors shown here come from a woman aged 50 to 65 with colorectal cancer.

The chain joins TRBV9 to TRBJ2-1, with a weak D call TRBD2 (6 bases). Germline V lookup: CDR1 SGDLS, CDR2 YYNGEE. The V and J ends lost 0 bases and 9 bases respectively, with 16 bases between them. CDR3 size: 15 residues. The CDR3 nucleotides read TGTGCCAGCAGCGTAGATGTCGGGGGATCGAGTGAGCAGTTCTTC. Residues: CASSVDVGGSSEQFF.

The chain couples TRBV12-5 to TRBJ2-3; possible D gene TRBD1, 6 bases. The germline CDR1 and CDR2 sequences are LGHNT and FRNRAP. The CDR3 contains 11 residues. V gave up 9 bases and J gave up 5 bases, with 9 bases separating them. The CDR3 here is CASTGLDTQYF. The CDR3 nucleotides are TGTGCTAGCACAGGGCTAGATACGCAGTATTTT.

This chain uses TRBV5-6 with TRBJ2-7; D call uncertain. Germline V gives CDR1 SGHDT, CDR2 YYEEEE. This CDR3 has 15 amino acids. Trimming pared 0 bases from V and 0 bases from J, leaving 10 bases between. The CDR3 loop reads CASSLAGDSSYEQYF. Here the CDR3 DNA reads TGTGCCAGCAGCTTGGCTGGGGATAGCTCCTACGAGCAGTACTTC. The full variable domain, in which reference TRBV5-6 and TRBJ2-7 provide the parts outside the CDR3, is DAGVTQSPTHLIKTRGQQVTLRCSPKSGHDTVSWYQQALGQGPQFIFQYYEEEERQRGNFPDRFSGHQFPNYSSELNVNALLLGDSALYLCASSLAGDSSYEQYFGPGTRLTVT.

The chain has TRBV7-2 and TRBJ2-2; 8 nucleotides align to TRBD2. This CDR3 spans 16 amino acids. Germline V gives CDR1 SGHTA, CDR2 FQGNSA. The V and J ends lost 2 bases and 4 bases, in that order; junction bases with no gene match: 6. CDR3 in DNA: TGTGCCAGCAGCTTAAACGGGGGGGCTGTCACCGGGGAGCTGTTTTTT. This encodes CASSLNGGAVTGELFF.

V is TRBV6-5 and J is TRBJ1-1, with TRBD1 identical over 9 bases. Germline V gene sequence: CDR1 MNHEY, CDR2 SVGAGI. The CDR3 sequence is 14 residues long. V was pared by 0 bases and J by 4 bases, with 0 bases of the junction left unmatched. The CDR3 nucleotides read TGTGCCAGCAGTTACTCGACAGGGGGCACTGAAGCTTTCTTT. It yields the protein CASSYSTGGTEAFF.

The chain carries TRBV3-1 (or the pseudogene TRBV3-2) and TRBJ2-3, with D possibly TRBD2 on 7 matching bases. The CDR3 loop spans 13 amino acids. The germline V gene has CDR1 LGHDT and CDR2 YNNKEL (reference sequence). The V end was cut by 3 bases, the J end by 9 bases, with 13 bases between. The CDR3 reads CASSQGEGVTQYF. CDR3 nucleotides: TGTGCCAGCAGCCAGGGGGAGGGGGTGACGCAGTATTTT.

The CDR3 coding sequence is TGTGCCAGCAGTTTGAAGGGCGGCTATCAGCCCCAGCATTTT. Protein: CASSLKGGYQPQHF. This chain connects TRBV27 to TRBJ1-5, with no clear D. Per the germline V gene, CDR1 is MNHEY and CDR2 is SMNVEV (reference sequence). There are 14 residues in the CDR3. The germline V and J ends were trimmed by 3 bases and 5 bases, with 11 bases remaining between them.

This clone was seen a single time. The rearrangement uses TRBV3-1 (or the pseudogene TRBV3-2) and TRBJ2-7; D not resolved. The ends were cut back, 0 bases at V and 6 bases at J, with 6 bases in the middle. Germline CDR1 is LGHDT and CDR2 is YNNKEL (reference sequence). The CDR3 covers 12 residues. CDR3: CASSQENSEQYF. The DNA of the CDR3 is TGTGCCAGCAGCCAAGAGAACAGCGAGCAGTACTTC.

J is TRBJ1-3 and V is TRBV6-5, with D uncertain. The germline gives CDR1 MNHEY, CDR2 SVGAGI. The CDR3 is 14 amino acids. V was pared by 5 bases and J by 0 bases, with 8 bases between. The CDR3 spells CASSLSNSGNTIYF. DNA for the CDR3: TGTGCCAGCAGTCTATCTAACTCTGGAAACACCATATATTTT.

This clone was found a few times. This chain connects TRBV7-9 to TRBJ1-1; tentatively, D is TRBD1 (5 bases). This CDR3 has 12 residues. The germline V and J ends were trimmed by 5 bases and 11 bases, with 15 bases remaining between them. Germline loops: CDR1 SEHNR, CDR2 FQNEAQ (reference sequence). The CDR3 DNA reads TGTGCCAGCAGCCCCACTTCAGGGTCGGCTTTCTTT. It yields the protein CASSPTSGSAFF.

The V gene is TRBV11-3, the J gene TRBJ2-5, with D tentatively TRBD1 or TRBD2 (6 bases each). The CDR3 spans 15 residues. CDR1 is SGHNT and CDR2 is YENEEA in the germline V gene. Trimming took 5 bases from V and 5 from J, leaving 18 bases between them. Here the CDR3 DNA reads TGTGCCAGCAGCAACTCGGGGGCGGGGAAGGAGACCCAGTACTTC. Its protein is CASSNSGAGKETQYF.

This chain joins TRBV6-5 and TRBJ1-1; 8 bases are a match to TRBD1. CDR3 length: 15 amino acids. Unmatched junction bases numbered 10, after V lost 3 bases and J lost 7 bases. Germline CDR1 reads MNHEY; CDR2 reads SVGAGI. The CDR3 loop reads CASSYSGQGSREAFF. In nucleotides, the CDR3 is TGTGCCAGCAGTTATTCTGGACAGGGCAGTCGTGAAGCTTTCTTT.

The chain has TRBV5-1 and TRBJ1-6; D not certain. This CDR3 comprises 15 residues. Germline loops: CDR1 SGHRS, CDR2 YFSETQ. With 0 bases removed from V and 0 bases from J, the gap between germline ends came to 4 bases. CDR3 region: CASSLESSYNSPLHF. The DNA of the CDR3 is TGCGCCAGCAGCTTGGAAAGCTCCTATAATTCACCCCTCCACTTT.

The V gene is TRBV11-3, the J gene TRBJ2-3; 7 bases are a match to TRBD1. CDR3 length: 14 amino acids. Germline lookup yields CDR1 SGHNT and CDR2 YENEEA. V trimming: 6 bases; J trimming: 2 bases; junction bases outside the gene matches: 5. The CDR3 reads CASSPGQSTDTQYF. DNA of the CDR3: TGTGCCAGCAGTCCGGGACAGTCCACAGATACGCAGTATTTT.

This chain uses TRBV9 with TRBJ2-1, with D perhaps matching TRBD1 (6 bases). CDR3 length equals 15 residues. V lost 4 bases to trimming and J lost 2 bases, with 13 bases between them. Germline loops: CDR1 SGDLS, CDR2 YYNGEE. The CDR3: CASSPQRTAYNEQFF. DNA for the CDR3: TGTGCCAGCAGCCCTCAAAGGACAGCCTACAATGAGCAGTTCTTC.

This chain connects TRBV2 to TRBJ2-3, with D possibly TRBD2 on 6 matching bases. The V end lost 6 bases, the J end lost 6 bases, and 16 bases lay between the germline ends. The CDR3 runs 14 residues. In germline, CDR1 is SNHLY, CDR2 FYNNEI. The CDR3 DNA follows: TGTGCCAGCAGGGACGGACTACAAACGGATACGCAGTATTTT. It specifies CASRDGLQTDTQYF.

The rearrangement joins TRBV19 to TRBJ1-5; D is ambiguous. The CDR3 length is 12 residues. Germline V gene data show CDR1 as LNHDA and CDR2 as SQIVND (reference sequence). V was trimmed by 1 base and J by 6 bases, leaving 4 bases between them. The CDR3 bases are TGTGCCAGTAGTATAGTGGGTCAGCCCCAGCATTTT. It yields the protein CASSIVGQPQHF.

V is TRBV6-5 and J is TRBJ2-7, with 8 bases identical to TRBD1. The CDR3 has 15 amino acids. Germline V gene data show CDR1 as MNHEY and CDR2 as SVGAGI. J lost 3 bases, V lost 5 bases, and 9 bases had no gene match. The DNA for the CDR3 is TGTGCCAGCAGTAATACCCAGGGGGCAATCTACGAGCAGTACTTC. It encodes CASSNTQGAIYEQYF.

The CDR3 DNA is TGTGCCAGCAGTACCTGGGGGGGGCAGACCCAGTACTTC. It is translated as CASSTWGGQTQYF. The chain is built from TRBV28 and TRBJ2-5, with D perhaps TRBD2 (7 bases). V lost 5 bases to trimming and J lost 6 bases, with 13 bases between them. Germline values: CDR1 MDHEN, CDR2 SYDVKM. This CDR3 is built from 13 residues.

The rearrangement uses TRBV7-9 and TRBJ1-4; D not resolved. V lost 0 bases and J lost 8, with 10 bases in between. Germline loops: CDR1 SEHNR, CDR2 FQNEAQ (reference sequence). There are 14 residues in the CDR3. The CDR3 DNA sequence: TGTGCCAGCAGCTTAGCCACGTCCTACGAAAAACTGTTTTTT. Its translation is CASSLATSYEKLFF.

This clone was counted only a few times. This chain uses TRBV30 with TRBJ1-5, with D unresolved. V shed 0 bases and J shed 1 base, with 4 bases lying between them. This CDR3 is 13 amino acids long. Germline CDR1 GTSNPN, CDR2 SVGIG (reference sequence). CDR3 in amino acids: CAWSVDSNQPQHF. The CDR3 nucleotides read TGTGCCTGGAGTGTGGACAGCAATCAGCCCCAGCATTTT.

V is TRBV6-5 and J is TRBJ2-1; tentatively, D is TRBD2 (7 bases). This CDR3 has 14 amino acids. With 11 bases removed from V and 5 bases from J, the gap between germline ends came to 19 bases. Germline V lookup: CDR1 MNHEY, CDR2 SVGAGI. This CDR3 is CAARGRGRDNEQFF. CDR3 in DNA: TGTGCCGCGCGGGGGCGGGGACGTGACAATGAGCAGTTCTTC.

V and J are TRBV5-1 and TRBJ1-2, with a tentative D call TRBD1 (6 bases). The length of the CDR3 is 16 residues. The germline V gene encodes CDR1 SGHRS and CDR2 YFSETQ. V dropped 3 bases and J dropped 7 bases, with 22 bases sitting between them. Here the CDR3 DNA reads TGCGCCAGCAGCTACCGACCAGGGGACAATGCTGGTGGCTACACCTTC. It specifies CASSYRPGDNAGGYTF.

The chain joins TRBV2 to TRBJ2-7; 7 nucleotides match TRBD1. The CDR3 runs to 14 residues. The germline V gene has CDR1 SNHLY and CDR2 FYNNEI. V was pared by 7 bases and J by 1 base, with 7 bases of the junction left unmatched. CDR3: CASTSDRTSYEQYF. In DNA form, the CDR3 reads TGTGCCAGCACATCGGACAGGACTTCCTACGAGCAGTACTTC.

This chain joins TRBV27 and TRBJ2-1, with 7 nucleotides matching TRBD2. V shed 6 bases and J 5 bases; nucleotides not matched to a gene: 7. Germline CDR1 is MNHEY and CDR2 is SMNVEV (reference sequence). This CDR3 has 14 amino acids. CDR3 sequence: CASSLGGSNNEQFF. The CDR3 DNA sequence: TGTGCCAGCAGCCTGGGAGGGTCTAACAATGAGCAGTTCTTC.